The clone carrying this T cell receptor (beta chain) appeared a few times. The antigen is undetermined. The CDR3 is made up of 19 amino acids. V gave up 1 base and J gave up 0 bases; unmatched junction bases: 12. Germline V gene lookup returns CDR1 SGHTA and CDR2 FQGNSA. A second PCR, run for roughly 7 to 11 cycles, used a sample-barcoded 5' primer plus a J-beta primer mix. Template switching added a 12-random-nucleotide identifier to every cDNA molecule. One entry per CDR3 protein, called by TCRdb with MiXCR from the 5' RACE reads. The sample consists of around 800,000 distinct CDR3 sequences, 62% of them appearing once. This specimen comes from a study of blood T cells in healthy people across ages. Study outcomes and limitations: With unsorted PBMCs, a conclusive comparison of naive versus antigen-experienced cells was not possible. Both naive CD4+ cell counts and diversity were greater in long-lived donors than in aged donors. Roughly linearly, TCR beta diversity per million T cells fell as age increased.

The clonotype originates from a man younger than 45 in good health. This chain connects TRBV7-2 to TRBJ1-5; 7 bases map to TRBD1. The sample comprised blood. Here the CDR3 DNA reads TGTGCCAGCAGCTTAGTAATAACGGGGACAGACCTTAGCAATCAGCCCCAGCATTTT. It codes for CASSLVITGTDLSNQPQHF.